This T cell receptor (beta chain) was recorded in a study of cytomegalovirus exposure and HLA in healthy donors. PCR was performed using 60 Vbeta and 13 Jbeta primers. Produced via immunoSEQ multiplex PCR; TCRdb's table is partial and in-frame only. The top ten hold over 0.8% of the sample, which has 130,000 or so clones, roughly 80% seen once. Sequencing input: PBMCs. The TCR sequence derives from an older woman in good health and CMV-seronegative.

The CDR3 DNA reads TGCGCCAGCAGCCCCGGGGAGGGGATGTCTGGAAACACCATATATTTT. This codes for CASSPGEGMSGNTIYF. The chain carries TRBV5-1 and TRBJ1-3, with a weak D call TRBD1 (5 bases). Germline loops: CDR1 SGHRS, CDR2 YFSETQ. The CDR3 length is 16 residues. V was pared by 4 bases and J by 1 base, with 15 bases between.